This T cell receptor beta chain was recorded in a study of blood T cells in healthy people across ages. Study-wide points: There were more naive CD4+ cells and higher diversity in long-lived donors than in aged donors.

Peripheral blood from each donor was collected in a volume of approximately 10 milliliters. Extracted total RNA amounted to at least 5.5 micrograms for each sample. Turning to this clonotype: Its antigen is unidentified.

It was with a sample-barcoded 5' primer and a J-beta primer mix that a second PCR of about 6 to 11 cycles was run. Samples each returned at least 2.5 million CDR3-containing paired-end reads. TCRdb reprocessed the 5' RACE reads with MiXCR, giving one entry per CDR3 protein. The sample has approximately 790,000 distinct CDR3 sequences, less than 80% seen once; the top ten hold about 30%. Germline CDR1 reads SQVTM; CDR2 reads ANQGSEA. V gave up 6 bases and J gave up 8 bases; unmatched junction bases: 12. The CDR3 totals 14 residues. This chain joins TRBV29-1 and TRBJ2-1; 8 positions agree with TRBD1. This sequence was found in a man in his thirties or forties in good health. The sample was blood. In nucleotides, the CDR3 is TGCAGCGTCCGGACAGGGCAGGGGGAATATGAGCAGTTCTTC. It specifies CSVRTGQGEYEQFF.